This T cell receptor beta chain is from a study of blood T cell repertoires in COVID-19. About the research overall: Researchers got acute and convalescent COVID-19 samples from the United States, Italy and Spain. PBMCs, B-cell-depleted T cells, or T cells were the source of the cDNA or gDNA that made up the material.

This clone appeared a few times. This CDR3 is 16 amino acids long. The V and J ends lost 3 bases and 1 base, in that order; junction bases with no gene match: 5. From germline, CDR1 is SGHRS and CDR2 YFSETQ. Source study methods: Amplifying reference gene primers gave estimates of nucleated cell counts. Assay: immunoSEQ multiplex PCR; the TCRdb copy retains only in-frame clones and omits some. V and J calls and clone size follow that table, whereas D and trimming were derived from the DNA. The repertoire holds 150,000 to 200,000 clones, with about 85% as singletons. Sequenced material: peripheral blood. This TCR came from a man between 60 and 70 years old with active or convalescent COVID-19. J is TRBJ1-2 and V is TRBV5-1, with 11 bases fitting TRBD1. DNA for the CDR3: TGCGCCAGCAGCTGGGGACAGGGGGAGATTAACTATGGCTACACCTTC. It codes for CASSWGQGEINYGYTF.